The following is a T cell receptor (beta chain) sequence with its context. One end of the junction fails to match germline, which may point to a read error. The data are from a study of Graves' ophthalmopathy and Graves' hyperthyroidism. Germline-derived CDR1 and CDR2 are ENHRY and SYGVKD. CDR3 length equals 15 residues. RNA served as the template for amplifying TCR beta CDR3 regions. Second-round multiplex PCR came after a first-round RT-PCR that employed HTBI primers. TCRdb fed the multiplex PCR reads into MiXCR, producing one record per CDR3 protein. This sample carries about 640,000 distinct CDR3 sequences, about two fifths of them seen once, and the ten largest clones take around 3.3%.

This chain connects TRBV10-3 to TRBJ2-7; D is perhaps TRBD1 (9 bases). The sequence derives from an adult man with Graves' ophthalmopathy. Sequences were obtained from peripheral blood. The CDR3 is CASSSGTGTFYEQYF. For the CDR3, the DNA is TGTGCCAGCAGTAGCGGGACAGGGACGTTCTACGAGCAGTACTTC.